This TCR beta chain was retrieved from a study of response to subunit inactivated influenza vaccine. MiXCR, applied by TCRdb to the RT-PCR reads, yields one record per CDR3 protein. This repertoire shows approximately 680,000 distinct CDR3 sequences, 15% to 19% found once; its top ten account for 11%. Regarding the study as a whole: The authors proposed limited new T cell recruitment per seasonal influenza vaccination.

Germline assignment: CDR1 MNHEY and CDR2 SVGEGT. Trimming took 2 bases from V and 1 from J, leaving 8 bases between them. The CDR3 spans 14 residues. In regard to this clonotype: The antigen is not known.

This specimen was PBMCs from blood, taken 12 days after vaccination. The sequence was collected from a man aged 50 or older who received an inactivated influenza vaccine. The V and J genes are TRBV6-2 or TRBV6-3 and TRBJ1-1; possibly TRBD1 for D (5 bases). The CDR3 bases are TGTGCCAGCAGTTACGACAGTACGAACACTGAAGCTTTCTTT. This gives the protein CASSYDSTNTEAFF.